These 25 T cell receptor beta chains were all obtained from the same sample, sequenced in a study. Using its own MiXCR run on the 5' RACE reads, TCRdb lists one record per CDR3 protein. The sample lists 50,000 to 65,000 distinct CDR3 sequences; 25% to 30% were seen once. The sample taken for sequencing was tumor-infiltrating memory CD4+ T cells sorted from the breast tumor. The subset is: memory CD4+ T cells, CD4+CD45RO+CD25-. These receptors all stem from a female donor with breast cancer.

In regard to this clonotype: The junction and the germline gene differ at one end; a read error may be behind it. V is TRBV7-2 and J is TRBJ2-2; D uncertain. From germline, CDR1 is SGHTA and CDR2 FQGNSA. The CDR3 spans 14 residues. CDR3 DNA sequence: TGCGCCAGCAGCTTTTTAGGGAACACCGGGGAGCTGTTTTTT. The encoded protein is CASSFLGNTGELFF. Filled out from reference TRBV7-2 and TRBJ2-2, the complete variable domain reads GAGVSQSPSNKVTEKGKDVELRCDPISGHTALYWYRQSLGQGLEFLIYFQGNSAPDKSGLPSDRFSAERTGGSVSTLTIQRTQQEDSAVYLCASSFLGNTGELFFGEGSRLTVL.

This clonotype was seen a few times. The V and J genes are TRBV7-3 and TRBJ2-5, with unresolved D. This CDR3 region has 15 residues. Trimming removed 1 base from V and 2 bases from J, with 11 bases in between. The germline gives CDR1 SGHTA, CDR2 FQGTGA. CDR3 in DNA: TGTGCCAGCAGCTTAATGGGTGGCACGCAAGAGACCCAGTACTTC. Translated: CASSLMGGTQETQYF.

The chain recombines TRBV2 with TRBJ2-5, with 7 nucleotides matching TRBD1. This CDR3 has 14 residues. The germline CDR1 and CDR2 sequences are SNHLY and FYNNEI. The trim removed 5 bases at V and 7 bases at J, leaving 10 bases unmatched. For the CDR3, the DNA is TGTGCCAGCAGTTTAACGACAGGGAAGGTGACCCAGTACTTC. As protein: CASSLTTGKVTQYF.

As regards this clonotype: Germline is not matched at one junction end, which may reflect a read error. This rearrangement joins TRBV7-7 to TRBJ2-7, with 9 bases identical to TRBD2. CDR3 length equals 16 residues. Germline values: CDR1 SSHAT, CDR2 FNYEAQ (reference sequence). The CDR3 protein is CASSLPLAGPTYEQYF. The CDR3, as DNA: TGTGCTAGCAGCTTACCCCTAGCGGGACCCACCTACGAGCAGTACTTC. Supplemented by reference TRBV7-7 and TRBJ2-7, the full variable domain reads GAGVSQSPRYKVTKRGQDVTLRCDPISSHATLYWYQQALGQGPEFLTYFNYEAQPDKSGLPSDRFSAERPEGSISTLTIQRTEQRDSAMYRCASSLPLAGPTYEQYFGPGTRLTVT.

This clonotype was counted a few times. V and J are TRBV5-1 and TRBJ2-1; TRBD2 might be the D (6 bases). With 9 bases removed from V and 5 bases from J, the gap between germline ends came to 18 bases. From germline, CDR1 is SGHRS and CDR2 YFSETQ. The CDR3 runs to 14 residues. The CDR3 DNA reads as TGCGCCACGCGTTCGGGACTTCACGACAATGAGCAGTTCTTC. Translating gives CATRSGLHDNEQFF.

The chain uses TRBV12-3 or TRBV12-4 and TRBJ2-5; 9 bases match TRBD1. V was clipped by 5 bases and J by 5 bases; unmatched bases: 6. This CDR3 has 14 residues. The CDR3 reads CASSVGQGEETQYF. The DNA of the CDR3 is TGTGCCAGCAGTGTGGGACAGGGCGAGGAGACCCAGTACTTC.

The CDR3 here is CASSEQGYGGYTF. The CDR3 region has the DNA TGTGCCAGCAGCGAACAGGGGTATGGTGGCTACACCTTC. This rearrangement joins TRBV7-3 to TRBJ1-2; 7 bases map to TRBD1. CDR1 is SGHTA, CDR2 FQGTGA, per germline. V lost 5 bases, J lost 7 bases, and 7 bases stayed unmatched. This CDR3 is built from 13 residues.

The J gene is TRBJ2-1, the V gene TRBV20-1, with TRBD2 matching over 13 bases. The V gene end was trimmed by 4 bases and the J gene end by 9 bases; junction bases not matched to a gene: 12. Germline V gene lookup returns CDR1 DFQATT and CDR2 SNEGSKA (reference sequence). CDR3 size: 16 residues. CDR3 sequence (DNA): TGCAGTGCTACGAATCCCGGGACTAGCGGGACATCTGAGCAGTTCTTC. This translates into CSATNPGTSGTSEQFF.

CDR3 region: CASSPQGGFEETQYF. The CDR3 DNA reads TGTGCCAGCAGCCCACAGGGAGGGTTTGAGGAGACCCAGTACTTC. The chain recombines TRBV5-4 with TRBJ2-5; D perhaps matches TRBD2 (7 bases). Trimming removed 4 bases at V and 5 bases at J, with 18 bases between. From germline, CDR1 is SGHNT and CDR2 YYREEE (reference sequence). CDR3 length equals 15 residues.

The genes are TRBV5-1 and TRBJ2-7; 15 positions agree with TRBD2. This CDR3 has 14 amino acids. Germline-derived CDR1 and CDR2 are SGHRS and YFSETQ. V lost 7 bases, J lost 1 base, and 0 bases stayed unmatched. The CDR3 DNA reads as TGCGCCAGCGGACTAGCGGGGGGGTCCTACGAGCAGTACTTC. Its protein product is CASGLAGGSYEQYF.

This clonotype has a handful of counts. The rearrangement links TRBV5-5 to TRBJ2-3; D is possibly TRBD1 (6 bases). Germline V gene lookup returns CDR1 SGHKS and CDR2 YYEKEE (reference sequence). The CDR3 runs to 14 residues. V dropped 5 bases and J dropped 2 bases, with 12 bases sitting between them. This CDR3 is CASRMGANTDTQYF. The CDR3 region has the DNA TGTGCCAGCAGAATGGGGGCCAACACAGATACGCAGTATTTT.

The gene calls are TRBV5-1 and TRBJ1-5; a possible D gene is TRBD1 (6 bases). With 4 bases removed from V and 3 bases from J, the gap between germline ends came to 11 bases. CDR3 length: 14 amino acids. Germline CDR1 reads SGHRS; CDR2 reads YFSETQ. The CDR3 protein is CASSPGHSNQPQHF. The DNA for the CDR3 is TGCGCCAGCAGCCCGGGACACTCCAATCAGCCCCAGCATTTT.

The V call is TRBV6-6, the J call TRBJ2-7; no firm D call. The CDR3 runs to 13 residues. V was cut by 5 bases and J by 3 bases, with 11 bases left in between. Germline V CDR1 and CDR2: MNHNY, SVGAGI (reference sequence). The CDR3 sequence is CASSDGRVYEQYF. CDR3 bases: TGTGCCAGCAGTGACGGACGGGTCTACGAGCAGTACTTC.

The gene calls are TRBV5-1 and TRBJ2-2; 12 bases align to TRBD2. Germline CDR1 SGHRS, CDR2 YFSETQ. The trim removed 4 bases at V and 6 bases at J, leaving 4 bases unmatched. The CDR3 runs 15 residues. Here the CDR3 DNA reads TGCGCCAGCAGCCTAACTAGCGGGGGGCCCGGGGAGCTGTTTTTT. Protein sequence: CASSLTSGGPGELFF.

Of note for this clonotype: A read error may account for a junction end that differs from germline. This sequence joins TRBV20-1 and TRBJ2-5; TRBD1 matches at 8 bases. The CDR3 totals 14 residues. From germline, CDR1 is DFQATT and CDR2 SNEGSKA (reference sequence). The CDR3 region is CSARQGQGKETQNF. In DNA form, the CDR3 reads TGCAGTGCCAGGCAAGGACAGGGCAAAGAGACCCAGAACTTC.

The J gene is TRBJ2-7, the V gene TRBV7-2; 8 nucleotides align to TRBD2. The CDR3 spans 14 residues. With V trimmed by 2 bases and J by 5 bases, 5 bases remained unmatched. The germline V gene has CDR1 SGHTA and CDR2 FQGNSA. Here the CDR3 DNA reads TGTGCCAGCAGCTTACGAGCGGGAGACCACGAGCAGTACTTC. Translated, it gives CASSLRAGDHEQYF. Based on the CDR3 plus reference TRBV7-2 and TRBJ2-7, the full variable domain is GAGVSQSPSNKVTEKGKDVELRCDPISGHTALYWYRQSLGQGLEFLIYFQGNSAPDKSGLPSDRFSAERTGGSVSTLTIQRTQQEDSAVYLCASSLRAGDHEQYFGPGTRLTVT.

This clonotype was seen at least ten times. This rearrangement joins TRBV7-2 to TRBJ2-3; no reliable D call. V was shortened by 0 bases and J by 4 bases, with 5 bases between the two germline ends. CDR1 and CDR2 from the germline V gene are SGHTA and FQGNSA. This CDR3 spans 13 amino acids. The CDR3, as DNA: TGTGCCAGCAGCTTAGCGCAGGCAGATACGCAGTATTTT. It encodes CASSLAQADTQYF. Using reference TRBV7-2 and TRBJ2-3 for the parts outside the CDR3, the full variable domain is GAGVSQSPSNKVTEKGKDVELRCDPISGHTALYWYRQSLGQGLEFLIYFQGNSAPDKSGLPSDRFSAERTGGSVSTLTIQRTQQEDSAVYLCASSLAQADTQYFGPGTRLTVL.

This clonotype has only a few counts. The chain uses TRBV7-2 and TRBJ1-2; weak D call: TRBD1 (6 bases). Germline V lookup: CDR1 SGHTA, CDR2 FQGNSA. V lost 1 base to trimming and J lost 4 bases, with 13 bases between them. The CDR3 is 15 residues long. CDR3: CASSLDSSDSYGYTF. CDR3 coding DNA: TGTGCCAGCAGCTTAGATTCATCGGACAGCTATGGCTACACCTTC.

This clonotype appeared once. The chain uses TRBV11-2 and TRBJ2-3; maybe TRBD2 (5 bases). This CDR3 spans 12 amino acids. The germline V gene encodes CDR1 SGHAT and CDR2 FQNNGV. Trimming shortened V by 5 bases and J by 7 bases, and 10 bases separated the two germline ends. The CDR3 sequence is CASSQPGNTQYF. The CDR3 DNA is TGTGCCAGCAGCCAACCGGGGAATACGCAGTATTTT.

The V call is TRBV7-3, the J call TRBJ2-3; 7 nucleotides agree with TRBD1. Per germline, CDR1 SGHTA and CDR2 FQGTGA. The trim removed 3 bases at V and 0 bases at J, leaving 6 bases unmatched. The CDR3 contains 16 residues. The CDR3: CASSLGQPGSTDTQYF. The CDR3 nucleotides read TGTGCCAGCAGCTTGGGACAGCCCGGTAGCACAGATACGCAGTATTTT.

In its sample, this clonotype was seen a few times. The V gene is TRBV5-1, the J gene TRBJ2-5; TRBD2 matches 12 bases. V lost 0 bases and J lost 4; bases outside the gene matches: 1. This CDR3 is built from 15 residues. Per the germline V gene, CDR1 is SGHRS and CDR2 is YFSETQ. The DNA of the CDR3 is TGCGCCAGCAGCTTGGCGGGACTAGCGGGAGAGACCCAGTACTTC. As protein: CASSLAGLAGETQYF. Complete variable domain (other parts from reference TRBV5-1 and TRBJ2-5): KAGVTQTPRYLIKTRGQQVTLSCSPISGHRSVSWYQQTPGQGLQFLFEYFSETQRNKGNFPGRFSGRQFSNSRSEMNVSTLELGDSALYLCASSLAGLAGETQYFGPGTRLLVL.

This rearrangement joins TRBV7-6 to TRBJ2-1, with 8 bases matching TRBD2. Losses at the gene ends were 2 bases for V and 0 bases for J; bases not matched to a gene: 9. Per germline, CDR1 SGHVS and CDR2 FNYEAQ. The CDR3 is 18 residues long. The CDR3 region has the DNA TGTGCCAGCAGCTTATTCGCGGGAGGATCTAGCTCCTACAATGAGCAGTTCTTC. It is translated as CASSLFAGGSSSYNEQFF.

The chain has TRBV5-1 and TRBJ2-7; 9 bases align to TRBD1. Germline CDR1 is SGHRS and CDR2 is YFSETQ. The CDR3 sequence is 13 residues long. After removal of 4 bases from V and 6 bases from J, the junction contained 5 bases not matched to a gene. The DNA for the CDR3 is TGCGCCAGCAGCCCGGGGACAGGGCGCGAGCAGTACTTC. Its translation is CASSPGTGREQYF.

This chain links TRBV12-3 or TRBV12-4 with TRBJ1-4, with D maybe TRBD1 (5 bases). The CDR3 has 13 residues. Trimming cost V 5 bases and J 7 bases, with 11 bases left between them. CDR3 region: CASSPRGTEKLFF. The CDR3 DNA reads TGTGCCAGCAGTCCCCGAGGGACTGAAAAACTGTTTTTT.

This clonotype was found many times. The chain uses TRBV5-1 and TRBJ1-1; D uncertain. In germline, CDR1 is SGHRS, CDR2 YFSETQ. The CDR3 length is 13 residues. V gave up 0 bases and J gave up 4 bases, with 7 bases separating them. The CDR3 DNA sequence: TGCGCCAGCAGCTTGGCAGAGAGCACTGAAGCTTTCTTT. Amino acid sequence: CASSLAESTEAFF. Full variable domain (rest looked up from reference TRBV5-1 and TRBJ1-1): KAGVTQTPRYLIKTRGQQVTLSCSPISGHRSVSWYQQTPGQGLQFLFEYFSETQRNKGNFPGRFSGRQFSNSRSEMNVSTLELGDSALYLCASSLAESTEAFFGQGTRLTVV.